Listed here are 18 T cell receptor beta chains from one sample, sequenced in a study of blood T cells in healthy people across ages. Using a J-beta primer mix together with a sample-barcoded 5' primer, a second PCR was run for about 6 to 12 cycles. TCRdb reprocessed the 5' RACE reads with MiXCR, giving one entry per CDR3 protein. Here the sample spans some 1,500,000 distinct CDR3 sequences, approximately 39% being singletons. Sequencing was performed on blood. Receptors were obtained from a woman aged 18-29 years in good health.

The rearrangement joins TRBV27 to TRBJ1-1, with 11 bases matching TRBD1. The CDR3 sequence is 16 residues long. The junction had 6 bases not matched to a gene; V was cut back by 3 bases and J by 3 bases. Per the germline V gene, CDR1 is MNHEY and CDR2 is SMNVEV (reference sequence). CDR3 region: CASSFLGQGGYTEAFF. CDR3 in DNA: TGTGCCAGCAGTTTTTTGGGACAGGGGGGATACACTGAAGCTTTCTTT.

The chain uses TRBV6-6 and TRBJ1-6; no reliable D call. Germline assignment: CDR1 MNHNY and CDR2 SVGAGI (reference sequence). Trimming removed 4 bases from V and 2 bases from J, with 12 bases in between. The CDR3 is 16 amino acids. The CDR3 sequence is CASSFLIGPYNSPLHF. CDR3 DNA sequence: TGTGCCAGCAGTTTCCTGATTGGGCCCTATAATTCACCCCTCCACTTT.

This clonotype has only a few counts. The genes are TRBV4-3 and TRBJ2-1; D ambiguous. CDR3 length: 14 amino acids. V was clipped by 2 bases and J by 7 bases, with 12 bases between them. Germline-derived CDR1 and CDR2 are LGHNA and YSLEER. The CDR3 is CASSQSSVANEQFF. CDR3 DNA sequence: TGCGCCAGCAGCCAATCCTCGGTCGCGAATGAGCAGTTCTTC.

This rearrangement joins TRBV6-6 to TRBJ1-1; D is unresolved. With 0 bases removed from V and 6 bases from J, the gap between germline ends came to 17 bases. Per germline, CDR1 MNHNY and CDR2 SVGAGI (reference sequence). CDR3 length equals 16 residues. The CDR3 DNA follows: TGTGCCAGCAGTTACTCAGATTCGGGGTCGGTCCCTGAAGCTTTCTTT. This sequence encodes CASSYSDSGSVPEAFF.

The gene calls are TRBV2 and TRBJ1-4; 8 positions match TRBD1. Germline V gene lookup returns CDR1 SNHLY and CDR2 FYNNEI. Trimming removed 7 bases from V and 0 bases from J; junction bases left unmatched: 13. The CDR3 is 18 residues long. CDR3 in DNA: TGTGCCAGCACCGAATCCAGGACAGGGACTGCAACTAATGAAAAACTGTTTTTT. It specifies CASTESRTGTATNEKLFF.

V and J are TRBV12-3 or TRBV12-4 and TRBJ1-5, with D maybe TRBD1 (6 bases). V lost 5 bases, J lost 5 bases, and 19 bases lay in between. This CDR3 has 16 amino acids. DNA of the CDR3: TGTGCCAGCAGTATCGGCACACAGGGACGCCATCAGCCCCAGCATTTT. It encodes CASSIGTQGRHQPQHF.

The table lists this clonotype with a few counts. The chain combines TRBV6-1 with TRBJ1-4; D is perhaps TRBD1 (5 bases). The length of the CDR3 is 15 residues. Germline CDR1 is MNHNS and CDR2 is SASEGT. The V and J ends lost 3 bases and 8 bases respectively, with 16 bases between them. The DNA of the CDR3 is TGTGCCAGCAGTGACCATCTGAGGGGTTGGGAAAAACTGTTTTTT. This encodes CASSDHLRGWEKLFF.

This clonotype was detected only a few times. V usage is TRBV5-5 and J usage is TRBJ1-2; D not certain. This CDR3 has 16 amino acids. Germline V CDR1 and CDR2: SGHKS, YYEKEE (reference sequence). The V and J ends lost 4 bases and 0 bases respectively, with 16 bases between them. This CDR3 reads CASSELLNRANYGYTF. The CDR3 DNA follows: TGTGCCAGCAGCGAGTTATTAAACCGGGCTAACTATGGCTACACCTTC.

This clonotype was counted a few times. The chain carries TRBV20-1 and TRBJ2-3; D gene uncertain. Trimming removed 3 bases from V and 2 bases from J, with 6 bases in between. This CDR3 is built from 12 residues. The germline gives CDR1 DFQATT, CDR2 SNEGSKA (reference sequence). This CDR3 is CSASRPTDTQYF. The CDR3, as DNA: TGCAGTGCTAGTAGGCCCACAGATACGCAGTATTTT.

The CDR3 DNA sequence: TGTGCCAGCAGCTTAGCGGTGACAGCTGGTGGTGACACTGAAGCTTTCTTT. This sequence encodes CASSLAVTAGGDTEAFF. This chain connects TRBV7-9 to TRBJ1-1; a weak D match, TRBD1 (5 bases). Between the trimmed V and J ends, which lost 0 bases and 3 bases, there was a span of 17 bases. The germline CDR1 and CDR2 sequences are SEHNR and FQNEAQ (reference sequence). CDR3 length: 17 residues.

The chain combines TRBV7-9 with TRBJ1-5, with 11 bases identical to TRBD1. Germline lookup yields CDR1 SEHNR and CDR2 FQNEAQ (reference sequence). The length of the CDR3 is 15 residues. With 4 bases clipped from V and 5 bases from J, the junction kept 4 bases outside the gene matches. The CDR3 is CASSYGTGGDQPQHF. In nucleotides, the CDR3 is TGTGCCAGCAGCTATGGGACAGGGGGAGATCAGCCCCAGCATTTT.

This clonotype came up a few times. The chain employs TRBV20-1 and TRBJ2-7; 7 bases agree with TRBD2. CDR1 DFQATT and CDR2 SNEGSKA come from the germline V gene (reference sequence). V was pared by 7 bases and J by 7 bases, with 7 bases of the junction left unmatched. This CDR3 region has 11 residues. The CDR3 DNA reads TGCAGTGGGACTAGAGCGGGAGAGCAGTACTTC. Translated, it gives CSGTRAGEQYF.

The chain uses TRBV4-3 and TRBJ1-2; D remains ambiguous. The CDR3 length is 16 residues. Between the trimmed V and J ends, which lost 3 bases and 6 bases, there was a span of 20 bases. The germline V gene encodes CDR1 LGHNA and CDR2 YSLEER. CDR3 residues: CASSHKRQVTIHGYTF. The CDR3 DNA is TGCGCCAGCAGCCACAAGCGTCAGGTGACCATCCATGGCTACACCTTC.

This clonotype was seen only a few times. The chain links TRBV20-1 to TRBJ2-7; TRBD2 is a possible D gene (6 bases). CDR3 length equals 13 residues. The V end was cut by 5 bases, the J end by 3 bases, with 14 bases between. Per germline, CDR1 DFQATT and CDR2 SNEGSKA (reference sequence). For the CDR3, the DNA is TGCAGTGCTGAACCGGGACTGAACTACGAGCAGTACTTC. As protein: CSAEPGLNYEQYF.

This clonotype was seen a few times. The chain carries TRBV7-2 and TRBJ1-2; D is unclear. This CDR3 has 15 residues. With 0 bases removed from V and 2 bases from J, the gap between germline ends came to 10 bases. Germline CDR1 and CDR2: SGHTA and FQGNSA. The CDR3 DNA is TGTGCCAGCAGCTTAGCGCGGAACGACAACTATGGCTACACCTTC. Translated, it gives CASSLARNDNYGYTF.

The chain carries TRBV6-6 and TRBJ1-4, with 7 nucleotides matching TRBD1. The CDR3 is made up of 13 amino acids. Trimming took 6 bases from V and 5 from J; bases not matched to a gene: 3. The V gene's germline CDR1 is MNHNY and CDR2 SVGAGI (reference sequence). The CDR3 is CASRGGQNEKLFF. The CDR3 coding sequence is TGTGCCAGCAGGGGGGGACAGAATGAAAAACTGTTTTTT.

This sequence joins TRBV20-1 and TRBJ2-1, with TRBD2 identical over 7 bases. Looked up from germline, CDR1 is DFQATT and CDR2 is SNEGSKA (reference sequence). This CDR3 is built from 15 residues. The J segment lost 0 bases and the V segment lost 3 bases, leaving 5 bases of the junction unmatched. CDR3 in amino acids: CSARLAASSYNEQFF. CDR3 DNA: TGCAGTGCTAGGCTAGCGGCGAGCTCCTACAATGAGCAGTTCTTC.

This clonotype turned up a few times. Written as DNA, the CDR3 is TGTGCCATCAGTGATGGACTAGCGGTGAGCACAGATACGCAGTATTTT. Amino acids: CAISDGLAVSTDTQYF. The V call is TRBV10-3, the J call TRBJ2-3, with TRBD2 matching over 10 bases. V shed 3 bases and J 0 bases; nucleotides not matched to a gene: 3. The germline gives CDR1 ENHRY, CDR2 SYGVKD. The CDR3 is 16 residues long.